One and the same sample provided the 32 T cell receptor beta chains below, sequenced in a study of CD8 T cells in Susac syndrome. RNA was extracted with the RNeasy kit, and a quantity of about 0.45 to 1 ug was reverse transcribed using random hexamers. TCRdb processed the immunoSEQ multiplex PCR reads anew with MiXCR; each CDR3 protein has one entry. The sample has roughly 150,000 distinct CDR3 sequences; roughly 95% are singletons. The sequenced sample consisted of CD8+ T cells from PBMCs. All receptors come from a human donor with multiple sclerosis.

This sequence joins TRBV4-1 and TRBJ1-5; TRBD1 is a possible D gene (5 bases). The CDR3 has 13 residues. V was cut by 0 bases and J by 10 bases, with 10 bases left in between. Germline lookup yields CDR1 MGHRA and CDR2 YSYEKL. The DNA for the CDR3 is TGCGCCAGCAGCCAAGAGAGGGGTCGCCCCCAGCATTTT. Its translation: CASSQERGRPQHF.

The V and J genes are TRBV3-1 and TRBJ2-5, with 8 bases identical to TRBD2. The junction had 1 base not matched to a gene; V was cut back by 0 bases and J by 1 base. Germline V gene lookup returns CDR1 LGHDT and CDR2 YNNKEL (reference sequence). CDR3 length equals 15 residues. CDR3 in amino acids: CASSQELAAQETQYF. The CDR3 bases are TGTGCCAGCAGCCAAGAACTAGCGGCCCAAGAGACCCAGTACTTC.

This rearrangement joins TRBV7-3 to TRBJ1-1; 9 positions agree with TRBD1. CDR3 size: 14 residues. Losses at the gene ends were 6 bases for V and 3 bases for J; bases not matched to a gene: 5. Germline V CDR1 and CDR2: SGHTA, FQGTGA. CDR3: CASREGQGYTEAFF. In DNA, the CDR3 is TGTGCCAGCAGAGAGGGACAGGGTTACACTGAAGCTTTCTTT.

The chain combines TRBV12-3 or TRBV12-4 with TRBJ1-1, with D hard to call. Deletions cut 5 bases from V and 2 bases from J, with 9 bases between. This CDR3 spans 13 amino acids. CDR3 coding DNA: TGTGCCAGCAGTAGTTACGGTAACACTGAAGCTTTCTTT. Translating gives CASSSYGNTEAFF.

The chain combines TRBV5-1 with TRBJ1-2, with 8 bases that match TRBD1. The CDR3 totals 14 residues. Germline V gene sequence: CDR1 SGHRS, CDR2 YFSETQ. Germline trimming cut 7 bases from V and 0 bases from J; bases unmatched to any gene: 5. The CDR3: CASFETGANYGYTF. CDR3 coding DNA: TGCGCCAGCTTCGAGACAGGGGCTAACTATGGCTACACCTTC.

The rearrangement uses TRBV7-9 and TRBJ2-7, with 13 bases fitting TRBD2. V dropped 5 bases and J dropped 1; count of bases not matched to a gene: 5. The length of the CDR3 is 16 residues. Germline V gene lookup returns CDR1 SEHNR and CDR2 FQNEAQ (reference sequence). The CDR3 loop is CASSNRLAGGSYEQYF. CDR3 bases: TGTGCCAGCAGCAACCGACTAGCGGGGGGTTCCTACGAGCAGTACTTC.

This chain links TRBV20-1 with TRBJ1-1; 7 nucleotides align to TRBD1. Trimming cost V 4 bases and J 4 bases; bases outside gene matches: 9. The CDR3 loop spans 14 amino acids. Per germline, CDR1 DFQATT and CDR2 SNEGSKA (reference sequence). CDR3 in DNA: TGCAGTGCTATCCAGGGGGTTCCAGCCACTGAAGCTTTCTTT. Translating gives CSAIQGVPATEAFF.

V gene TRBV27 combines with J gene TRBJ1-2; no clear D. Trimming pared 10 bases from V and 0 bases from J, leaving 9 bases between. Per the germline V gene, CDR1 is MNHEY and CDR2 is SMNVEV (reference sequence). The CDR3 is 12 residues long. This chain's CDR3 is CATQEANYGYTF. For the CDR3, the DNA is TGTGCCACCCAGGAGGCTAACTATGGCTACACCTTC.

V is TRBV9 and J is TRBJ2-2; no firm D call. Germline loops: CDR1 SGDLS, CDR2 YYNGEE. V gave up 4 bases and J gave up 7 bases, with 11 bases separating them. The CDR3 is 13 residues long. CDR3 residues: CASSPPLVGELFF. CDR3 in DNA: TGTGCCAGCAGCCCCCCCCTCGTCGGGGAGCTGTTTTTT.

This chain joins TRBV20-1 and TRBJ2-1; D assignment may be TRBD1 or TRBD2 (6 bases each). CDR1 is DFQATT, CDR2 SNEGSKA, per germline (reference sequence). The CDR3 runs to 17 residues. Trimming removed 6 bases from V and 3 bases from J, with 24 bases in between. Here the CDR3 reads CSAIRGPPRRIYNEQFF. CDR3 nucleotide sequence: TGCAGTGCCATACGGGGGCCCCCCCGTCGGATCTACAATGAGCAGTTCTTC.

The CDR3 is CASSQAETSGGGETQYF. CDR3 DNA sequence: TGCGCCAGCAGCCAAGCAGAGACTAGCGGGGGAGGAGAGACCCAGTACTTC. The chain is built from TRBV4-1 and TRBJ2-5; TRBD2 aligns across 12 bases. This CDR3 spans 17 amino acids. Germline CDR1 reads MGHRA; CDR2 reads YSYEKL. Losses at the gene ends were 1 base for V and 4 bases for J; bases not matched to a gene: 7.

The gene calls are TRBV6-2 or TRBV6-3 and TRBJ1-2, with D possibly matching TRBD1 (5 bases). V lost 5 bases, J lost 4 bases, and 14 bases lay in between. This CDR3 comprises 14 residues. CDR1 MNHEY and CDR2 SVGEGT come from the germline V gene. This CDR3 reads CASSLRDHAYGYTF. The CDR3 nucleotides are TGTGCCAGCAGTCTCCGGGACCACGCCTATGGCTACACCTTC.

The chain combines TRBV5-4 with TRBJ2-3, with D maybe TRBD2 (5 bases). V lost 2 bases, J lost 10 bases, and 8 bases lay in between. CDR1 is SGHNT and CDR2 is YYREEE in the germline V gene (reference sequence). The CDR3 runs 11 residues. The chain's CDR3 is CASSLLGAQYF. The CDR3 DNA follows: TGTGCCAGCAGCTTACTCGGGGCGCAGTATTTT. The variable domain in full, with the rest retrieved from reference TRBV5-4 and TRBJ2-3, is ETGVTQSPTHLIKTRGQQVTLRCSSQSGHNTVSWYQQALGQGPQFIFQYYREEENGRGNFPPRFSGLQFPNYSSELNVNALELDDSALYLCASSLLGAQYFGPGTRLTVL.

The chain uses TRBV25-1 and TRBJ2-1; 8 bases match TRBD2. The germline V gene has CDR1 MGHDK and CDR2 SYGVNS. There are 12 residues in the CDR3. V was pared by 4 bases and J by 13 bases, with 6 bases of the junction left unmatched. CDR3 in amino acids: CASSASGGPQFF. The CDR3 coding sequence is TGTGCCAGCAGTGCCTCGGGGGGGCCCCAGTTCTTC.

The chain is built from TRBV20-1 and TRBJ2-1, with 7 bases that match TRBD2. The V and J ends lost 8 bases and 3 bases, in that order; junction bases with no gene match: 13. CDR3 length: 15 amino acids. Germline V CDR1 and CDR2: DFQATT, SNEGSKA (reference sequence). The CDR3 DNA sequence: TGCAGTCAGAGGGGCCTAGCGGATTACTACAATGAGCAGTTCTTC. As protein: CSQRGLADYYNEQFF.

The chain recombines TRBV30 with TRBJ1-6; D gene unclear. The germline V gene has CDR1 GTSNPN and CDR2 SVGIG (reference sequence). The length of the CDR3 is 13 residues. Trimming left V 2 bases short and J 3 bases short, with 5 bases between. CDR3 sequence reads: CAWSLDYNSPLHF. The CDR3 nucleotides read TGTGCCTGGAGTCTGGACTATAATTCACCCCTCCACTTT.

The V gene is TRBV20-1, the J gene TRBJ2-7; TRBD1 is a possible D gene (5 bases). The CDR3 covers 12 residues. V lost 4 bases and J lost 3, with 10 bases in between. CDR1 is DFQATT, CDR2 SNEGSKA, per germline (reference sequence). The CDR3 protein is CSAKQDSYEQYF. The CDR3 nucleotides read TGCAGTGCTAAACAGGATAGCTACGAGCAGTACTTC.

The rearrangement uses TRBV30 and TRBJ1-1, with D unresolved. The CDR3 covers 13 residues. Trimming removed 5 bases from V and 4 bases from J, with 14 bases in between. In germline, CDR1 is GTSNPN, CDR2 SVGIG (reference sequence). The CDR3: CAWGLTLPTEAFF. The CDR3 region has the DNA TGTGCCTGGGGGCTCACCTTACCCACTGAAGCTTTCTTT.

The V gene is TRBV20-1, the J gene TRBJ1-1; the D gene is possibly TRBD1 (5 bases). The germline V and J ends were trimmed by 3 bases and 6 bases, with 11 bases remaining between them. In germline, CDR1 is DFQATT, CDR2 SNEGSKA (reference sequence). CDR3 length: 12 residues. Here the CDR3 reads CSARTALAEAFF. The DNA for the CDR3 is TGCAGTGCTAGGACAGCTCTTGCTGAAGCTTTCTTT.

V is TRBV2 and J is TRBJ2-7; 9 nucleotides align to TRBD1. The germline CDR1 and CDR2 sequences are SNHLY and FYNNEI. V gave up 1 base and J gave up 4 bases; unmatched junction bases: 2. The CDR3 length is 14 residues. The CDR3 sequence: CASSEVGTGYEQYV. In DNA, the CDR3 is TGTGCCAGCAGTGAAGTGGGGACAGGGTACGAGCAGTACGTC.

The CDR3 DNA reads as TGTGCCAGCAGTTTTGTAGTTGCGGATACGCAGTATTTT. Translated, it gives CASSFVVADTQYF. The chain joins TRBV27 to TRBJ2-3; D is undetermined. CDR3 length: 13 amino acids. V was trimmed by 3 bases and J by 6 bases, leaving 10 bases between them. CDR1 is MNHEY and CDR2 is SMNVEV in the germline V gene (reference sequence).

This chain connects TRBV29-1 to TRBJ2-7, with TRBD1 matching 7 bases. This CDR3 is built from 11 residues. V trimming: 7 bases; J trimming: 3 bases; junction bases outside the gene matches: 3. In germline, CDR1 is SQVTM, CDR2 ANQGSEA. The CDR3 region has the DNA TGCAGCGCGGGGACAGACTACGAGCAGTACTTC. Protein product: CSAGTDYEQYF.

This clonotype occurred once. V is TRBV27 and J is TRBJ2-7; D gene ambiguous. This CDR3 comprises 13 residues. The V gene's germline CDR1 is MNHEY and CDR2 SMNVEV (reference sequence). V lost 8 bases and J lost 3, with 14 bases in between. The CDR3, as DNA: TGTGCCAGCGGTAGGGCCGGTGGCTACGAGCAGTACGTC. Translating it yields CASGRAGGYEQYV.

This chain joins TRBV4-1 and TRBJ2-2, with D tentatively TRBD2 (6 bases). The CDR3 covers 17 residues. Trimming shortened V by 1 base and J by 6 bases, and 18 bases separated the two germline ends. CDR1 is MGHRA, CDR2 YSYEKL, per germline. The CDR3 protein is CASSQGGIQGYSGELFF. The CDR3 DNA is TGCGCCAGCAGCCAAGGCGGGATCCAGGGTTACTCCGGGGAGCTGTTTTTT.

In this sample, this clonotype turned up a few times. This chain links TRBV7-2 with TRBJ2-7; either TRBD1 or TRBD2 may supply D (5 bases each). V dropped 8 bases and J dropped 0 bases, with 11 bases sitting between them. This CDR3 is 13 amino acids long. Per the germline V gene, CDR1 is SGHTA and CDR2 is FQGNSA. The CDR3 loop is CASGTGTSYEQYV. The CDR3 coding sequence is TGTGCCAGCGGGACGGGGACCTCCTACGAGCAGTACGTC.

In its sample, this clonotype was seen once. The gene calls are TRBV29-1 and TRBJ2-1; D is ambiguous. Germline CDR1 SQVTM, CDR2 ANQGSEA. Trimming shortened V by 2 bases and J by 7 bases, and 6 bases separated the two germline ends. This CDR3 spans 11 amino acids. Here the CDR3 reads CSVERMNEQFF. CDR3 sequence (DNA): TGCAGCGTTGAACGGATGAATGAGCAGTTCTTC.

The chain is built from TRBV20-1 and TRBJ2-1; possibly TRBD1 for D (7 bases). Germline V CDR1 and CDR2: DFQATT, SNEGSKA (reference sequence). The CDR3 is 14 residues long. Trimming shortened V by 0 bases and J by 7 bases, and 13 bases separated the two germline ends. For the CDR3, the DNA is TGCAGTGCTAGAGATCCGGAGGGGGCGAATGAGCAGTTCTTC. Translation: CSARDPEGANEQFF.

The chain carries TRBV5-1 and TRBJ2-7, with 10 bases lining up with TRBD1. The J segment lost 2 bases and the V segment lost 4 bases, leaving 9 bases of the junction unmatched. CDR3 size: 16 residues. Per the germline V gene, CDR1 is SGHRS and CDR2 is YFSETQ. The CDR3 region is CASSATGTGVPYEQYF. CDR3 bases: TGCGCCAGCAGCGCGACCGGGACAGGGGTCCCCTACGAGCAGTACTTC.

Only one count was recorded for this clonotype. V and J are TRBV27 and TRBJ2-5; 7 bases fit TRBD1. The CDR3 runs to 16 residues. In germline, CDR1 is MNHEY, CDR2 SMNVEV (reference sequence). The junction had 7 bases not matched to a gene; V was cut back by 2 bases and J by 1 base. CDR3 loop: CASSLIPGQVQETQYF. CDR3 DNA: TGTGCCAGCAGTTTAATCCCCGGACAGGTCCAAGAGACCCAGTACTTC.

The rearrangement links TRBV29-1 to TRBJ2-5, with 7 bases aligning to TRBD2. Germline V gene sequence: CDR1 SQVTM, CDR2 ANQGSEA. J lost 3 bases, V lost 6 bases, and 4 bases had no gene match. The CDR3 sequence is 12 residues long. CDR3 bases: TGCAGCGTGGAGGCGGGGGAAGAGACCCAGTACTTC. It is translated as CSVEAGEETQYF. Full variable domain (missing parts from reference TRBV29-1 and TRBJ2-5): SAVISQKPSRDICQRGTSLTIQCQVDSQVTMMFWYRQQPGQSLTLIATANQGSEATYESGFVIDKFPISRPNLTFSTLTVSNMSPEDSSIYLCSVEAGEETQYFGPGTRLLVL.

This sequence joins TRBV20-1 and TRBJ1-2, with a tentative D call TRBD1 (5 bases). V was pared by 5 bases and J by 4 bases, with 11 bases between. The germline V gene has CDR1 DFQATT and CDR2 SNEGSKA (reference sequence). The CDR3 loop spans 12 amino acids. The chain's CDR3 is CSAWAGGYGYTF. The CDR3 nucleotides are TGCAGTGCTTGGGCCGGGGGCTATGGCTACACCTTC.

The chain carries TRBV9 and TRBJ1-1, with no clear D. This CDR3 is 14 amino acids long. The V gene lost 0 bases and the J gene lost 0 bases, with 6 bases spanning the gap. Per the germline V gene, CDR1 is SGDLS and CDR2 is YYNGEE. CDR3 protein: CASSVGSMNTEAFF. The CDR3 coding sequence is TGTGCCAGCAGCGTAGGGTCGATGAACACTGAAGCTTTCTTT.